The rows below give T cell receptor beta chains drawn from one sample of a study of cytomegalovirus exposure and HLA in healthy donors. Profiling relied on immunoSEQ multiplex PCR, and the TCRdb table lists in-frame clones only, not all of them. The sample includes 100,000 to 150,000 clones, roughly 78% seen only once; the top ten take approximately 11%. The sequencing input was PBMCs. Receptors were obtained from a man younger than 40 in good health and CMV-seropositive. Both conserved end residues are part of each CDR3. The D gene is left open where the match is weak. Clone size appears in some rows only: once, few, many, or a class for an expanded clone.

j_call: TRBJ2-7; v_call: TRBV18; d_call: TRBD1; clone_size: -; cdr3_aa: CASSPLVPGTGTSYEQYF; cdr3_nt: TGTGCCAGCTCACCACTGGTTCCTGGGACAGGGACCTCCTACGAGCAGTACTTC
j_call: TRBJ1-5; v_call: TRBV27; d_call: -; clone_size: -; cdr3_aa: CASSSLRGNQPQHF; cdr3_nt: TGTGCCAGCAGTTCCCTCCGGGGCAATCAGCCCCAGCATTTT
j_call: TRBJ2-3; v_call: TRBV18; d_call: TRBD2; clone_size: -; cdr3_aa: CASSPTSGGFATQYF; cdr3_nt: TGTGCCAGCTCGCCCACTAGCGGGGGATTCGCTACGCAGTATTTT
j_call: TRBJ1-1; v_call: TRBV5-6; d_call: -; clone_size: once; cdr3_aa: CASSFSGNTEAFF; cdr3_nt: TGTGCCAGCAGCTTTTCAGGGAACACTGAAGCTTTCTTT
j_call: TRBJ2-7; v_call: TRBV4-1; d_call: -; clone_size: -; cdr3_aa: CASSPLMLSRGPSYEQYF; cdr3_nt: TGCGCCAGCAGCCCATTAATGCTTTCGCGGGGTCCTTCCTACGAGCAGTACTTC
j_call: TRBJ2-7; v_call: TRBV2; d_call: TRBD1; clone_size: few; cdr3_aa: CASSDRGLAYEQYF; cdr3_nt: TGTGCCAGCAGTGACAGGGGGCTGGCCTACGAGCAGTACTTC
j_call: TRBJ2-2; v_call: TRBV9; d_call: -; clone_size: -; cdr3_aa: CASSSSGTVNTGELFF; cdr3_nt: TGTGCCAGCAGCTCGTCCGGGACTGTAAACACCGGGGAGCTGTTTTTT
j_call: TRBJ1-5; v_call: TRBV6-1; d_call: -; clone_size: -; cdr3_aa: CASCQGPRQPQHF; cdr3_nt: TGTGCCAGCTGTCAGGGGCCACGGCAGCCCCAGCATTTT
j_call: TRBJ2-3; v_call: TRBV19; d_call: TRBD1; clone_size: -; cdr3_aa: CASTVGRGHGDTQYF; cdr3_nt: TGTGCCAGTACTGTTGGCAGGGGGCACGGAGATACGCAGTATTTT
j_call: TRBJ2-1; v_call: TRBV5-1; d_call: TRBD2; clone_size: -; cdr3_aa: CASSLARAGGSAGEQFF; cdr3_nt: TGCGCCAGCAGCTTGGCTCGAGCGGGAGGCTCGGCGGGGGAGCAGTTCTTC
j_call: TRBJ2-7; v_call: TRBV4-2; d_call: TRBD2; clone_size: -; cdr3_aa: CASSQTSGRRSNEQYF; cdr3_nt: TGTGCCAGCAGCCAGACTAGCGGGAGAAGATCCAACGAGCAGTACTTC
j_call: TRBJ2-1; v_call: TRBV27; d_call: TRBD2; clone_size: -; cdr3_aa: CASSLGTTHNEQFF; cdr3_nt: TGTGCCAGCAGTTTGGGGACTACCCATAATGAGCAGTTCTTC
j_call: TRBJ1-1; v_call: TRBV5-4; d_call: -; clone_size: once; cdr3_aa: CASSLGVGNSLEAFF; cdr3_nt: TGTGCCAGCAGCTTAGGGGTGGGGAACTCCTTGGAAGCTTTCTTT
j_call: TRBJ1-4; v_call: TRBV7-9; d_call: TRBD1; clone_size: -; cdr3_aa: CSSSFGGQGAANEKLFF; cdr3_nt: TGTTCCAGCAGCTTCGGCGGACAGGGGGCGGCTAATGAAAAACTGTTTTTT
j_call: TRBJ2-7; v_call: TRBV7-9; d_call: TRBD1; clone_size: -; cdr3_aa: CASSLGTGLYEQYF; cdr3_nt: TGTGCCAGCAGCTTAGGGACAGGGCTCTACGAGCAGTACTTC
j_call: TRBJ1-2; v_call: TRBV7-2; d_call: -; clone_size: -; cdr3_aa: CASSLGGGTNYGYTF; cdr3_nt: TGTGCCAGCAGCTTAGGTGGCGGGACTAACTATGGCTACACCTTC
j_call: TRBJ2-7; v_call: TRBV19; d_call: TRBD2; clone_size: -; cdr3_aa: CASSPAPWASGTYEQYF; cdr3_nt: TGTGCCAGTAGCCCAGCTCCATGGGCTAGCGGAACCTACGAGCAGTACTTC
j_call: TRBJ2-7; v_call: TRBV5-3; d_call: TRBD1; clone_size: -; cdr3_aa: CAPHGPGQGALGGYEQYF; cdr3_nt: TGTGCCCCCCACGGGCCGGGACAGGGGGCCCTCGGGGGCTACGAGCAGTACTTC
j_call: TRBJ2-1; v_call: TRBV10-3; d_call: -; clone_size: few; cdr3_aa: CAISDRGNEQFF; cdr3_nt: TGTGCCATCAGTGACCGGGGTAATGAGCAGTTCTTC
j_call: TRBJ2-5; v_call: TRBV29-1; d_call: -; clone_size: -; cdr3_aa: CSVVAQSETQYF; cdr3_nt: TGCAGCGTTGTTGCACAGTCAGAGACCCAGTACTTC
j_call: TRBJ2-1; v_call: TRBV5-1; d_call: TRBD2; clone_size: -; cdr3_aa: CASSASGPSNNEQFF; cdr3_nt: TGCGCCAGCAGCGCTAGCGGGCCCTCGAACAATGAGCAGTTCTTC
j_call: TRBJ2-1; v_call: TRBV19; d_call: -; clone_size: -; cdr3_aa: CASRAQRASYNEQFF; cdr3_nt: TGTGCCAGCCGGGCGCAGCGGGCCAGTTACAATGAGCAGTTCTTC